A single sample gave rise to the 18 T cell receptor beta chains below, sequenced in a study of T cell repertoires in cytomegalovirus infection. TCRdb re-called the reads through MiXCR, storing one row per CDR3 protein. The sample contains more than 400,000 distinct CDR3 sequences, around 27% of which appear only once. Sequencing input: PBMCs. These receptors came from a human donor in good health (CMV status not recorded). Some clones in this sample may be carry-over from other donors' samples.

Ten or more counts support this clonotype. This sequence joins TRBV7-2 and TRBJ2-3, with D uncertain. The germline V gene encodes CDR1 SGHTA and CDR2 FQGNSA. The CDR3 is 12 amino acids. V was pared by 5 bases and J by 6 bases, with 9 bases between. CDR3 loop: CASSPTEDTQYF. For the CDR3, the DNA is TGTGCCAGCAGCCCCACCGAGGATACGCAGTATTTT.

The chain has TRBV19 and TRBJ2-5; TRBD1 agrees at 7 bases. Germline trimming cut 4 bases from V and 1 base from J; bases unmatched to any gene: 9. In germline, CDR1 is LNHDA, CDR2 SQIVND (reference sequence). The CDR3 has 16 residues. CDR3 loop: CASSTPATGTQETQYF. CDR3 nucleotide sequence: TGTGCCAGTAGTACCCCCGCGACAGGGACCCAAGAGACCCAGTACTTC.

The chain combines TRBV12-3 or TRBV12-4 with TRBJ1-4; D possibly corresponds to TRBD1 (5 bases). Deletions cut 0 bases from V and 9 bases from J, with 14 bases between. The CDR3 runs 15 residues. In nucleotides, the CDR3 is TGTGCCAGCAGTTTAGCGGGGCAAGTGATGAAAAAACTGTTTTTT. Protein sequence: CASSLAGQVMKKLFF.

This clonotype was recorded at least ten times. J is TRBJ2-3 and V is TRBV7-2; D is unclear. Trimming removed 0 bases at V and 3 bases at J, with 4 bases between. The CDR3 consists of 13 residues. Germline CDR1 reads SGHTA; CDR2 reads FQGNSA. The DNA for the CDR3 is TGTGCCAGCAGCTTAGCGTTGACAGATACGCAGTATTTT. Amino acids: CASSLALTDTQYF.

This clonotype was recorded many times. The V call is TRBV7-8, the J call TRBJ2-1, with D tentatively TRBD1 (6 bases). V gave up 0 bases and J gave up 7 bases, with 10 bases separating them. Germline lookup yields CDR1 SGHVS and CDR2 FQNEAQ. The CDR3 length is 14 residues. As DNA, the CDR3 is TGTGCCAGCAGCTTAGCAGGGGACACGAATGAGCAGTTCTTC. Translated, it gives CASSLAGDTNEQFF.

This clonotype was seen more than once but under ten times. J is TRBJ2-3 and V is TRBV2, with D possibly matching TRBD2 (6 bases). V gave up 9 bases and J gave up 4 bases, with 20 bases separating them. This CDR3 has 15 residues. CDR1 is SNHLY and CDR2 is FYNNEI in the germline V gene. The CDR3 loop reads CASGGGVLLADTQYF. As DNA, the CDR3 is TGTGCCAGTGGAGGCGGGGTATTGTTGGCAGATACGCAGTATTTT.

This clonotype was observed a handful of times. The chain couples TRBV11-2 to TRBJ1-4; D not certain. With 0 bases removed from V and 0 bases from J, the gap between germline ends came to 5 bases. Germline loops: CDR1 SGHAT, CDR2 FQNNGV. The CDR3 is 15 residues long. The CDR3 DNA is TGTGCCAGCAGCTTAGAAGGCTCAACTAATGAAAAACTGTTTTTT. Amino acids: CASSLEGSTNEKLFF.

This sequence joins TRBV7-2 and TRBJ2-4; D is perhaps TRBD1 (5 bases). V was shortened by 5 bases and J by 1 base, with 18 bases between the two germline ends. The CDR3 is made up of 17 amino acids. Germline values: CDR1 SGHTA, CDR2 FQGNSA. This chain's CDR3 is CASSARSGLGAKNIQYF. The CDR3 nucleotides read TGTGCCAGCAGCGCGAGATCAGGGCTGGGGGCCAAAAACATTCAGTACTTC.

The chain employs TRBV6-5 and TRBJ1-5; D call uncertain. Trimming removed 6 bases at V and 1 base at J, with 13 bases between. This CDR3 region has 15 residues. Germline CDR1 is MNHEY and CDR2 is SVGAGI. CDR3 loop: CASSRLAGSNQPQHF. CDR3 bases: TGTGCCAGCAGCCGTTTGGCAGGCAGCAATCAGCCCCAGCATTTT.

V is TRBV5-5 and J is TRBJ1-5; 7 bases agree with TRBD1. The CDR3 extends over 14 amino acids. CDR1 and CDR2 from the germline V gene are SGHKS and YYEKEE (reference sequence). V gave up 4 bases and J gave up 8 bases; unmatched junction bases: 9. CDR3 amino acids: CASSLGKGTEPQHF. CDR3 nucleotide sequence: TGTGCCAGCAGCCTTGGGAAGGGGACAGAGCCCCAGCATTTT.

This chain joins TRBV12-3 or TRBV12-4 and TRBJ1-1, with TRBD1 matching 7 bases. V lost 6 bases and J lost 7; bases outside the gene matches: 8. CDR3 length: 13 amino acids. The CDR3 bases are TGTGCCAGCAGGAACAGGGGAGTGGGTGAAGCTTTCTTT. Its protein is CASRNRGVGEAFF.

This chain uses TRBV7-2 with TRBJ2-7; no definite D call. The V gene lost 2 bases and the J gene lost 6 bases, with 8 bases spanning the gap. CDR1 and CDR2 from the germline V gene are SGHTA and FQGNSA. The CDR3 is 12 residues long. The CDR3 region has the DNA TGTGCCAGCAGCTTAAGGTGGAGCGAGCAGTACTTC. Its translation is CASSLRWSEQYF. Full variable domain (missing parts from reference TRBV7-2 and TRBJ2-7): GAGVSQSPSNKVTEKGKDVELRCDPISGHTALYWYRQSLGQGLEFLIYFQGNSAPDKSGLPSDRFSAERTGGSVSTLTIQRTQQEDSAVYLCASSLRWSEQYFGPGTRLTVT.

Here the CDR3 DNA reads TGTGCCACCAGCAGCCTAGCCGGAAACACCATATATTTT. This translates into CATSSLAGNTIYF. The rearrangement joins TRBV15 to TRBJ1-3; no clear D gene. With 3 bases removed from V and 4 bases from J, the gap between germline ends came to 7 bases. The CDR3 length is 13 residues. Germline V gene sequence: CDR1 LNHNV, CDR2 YYDKDF (reference sequence).

This clonotype appeared many times. The J gene is TRBJ1-1, the V gene TRBV12-3 or TRBV12-4, with a possible D match to TRBD1 (5 bases). Trimming cost V 4 bases and J 0 bases, with 12 bases left between them. The CDR3 runs to 15 residues. The CDR3 loop reads CASSSQGAMNTEAFF. Here the CDR3 DNA reads TGTGCCAGCAGTTCCCAGGGAGCGATGAACACTGAAGCTTTCTTT.

This clonotype showed up just a few times. The rearrangement joins TRBV20-1 to TRBJ2-7, with D perhaps TRBD1 (6 bases). V was pared by 7 bases and J by 7 bases, with 20 bases between. Germline V gene data show CDR1 as DFQATT and CDR2 as SNEGSKA (reference sequence). The CDR3 is 13 amino acids. In nucleotides, the CDR3 is TGCAGTGTAAGGGACACTGGTCTGGGGGAGCAGTACGTC. Amino acids: CSVRDTGLGEQYV.

The table lists this clonotype with a few counts. This chain joins TRBV7-9 and TRBJ1-1; D uncertain. CDR3 length: 14 residues. V dropped 6 bases and J dropped 3 bases, with 14 bases sitting between them. Germline CDR1 SEHNR, CDR2 FQNEAQ (reference sequence). The CDR3 coding sequence is TGTGCCAGCAGTCCTTCCGGACGAGACACTGAAGCTTTCTTT. Residues: CASSPSGRDTEAFF.

This clonotype has at least ten counts. V is TRBV6-1 and J is TRBJ2-3; tentatively, D is TRBD1 (6 bases). CDR1 is MNHNS, CDR2 SASEGT, per germline. The CDR3 spans 14 residues. Between the trimmed V and J ends, which lost 4 bases and 6 bases, there was a span of 14 bases. The CDR3 DNA follows: TGTGCCAGCAGTGCCGGGACACCGGGGGATACGCAGTATTTT. Translating gives CASSAGTPGDTQYF.

V and J are TRBV7-8 and TRBJ2-1; possible D gene TRBD1, 6 bases. V lost 4 bases and J lost 0, with 10 bases in between. The CDR3 consists of 15 residues. Germline V gene lookup returns CDR1 SGHVS and CDR2 FQNEAQ. The CDR3 region is CASSWGTFSYNEQFF. For the CDR3, the DNA is TGTGCCAGCAGCTGGGGGACATTCTCCTACAATGAGCAGTTCTTC.